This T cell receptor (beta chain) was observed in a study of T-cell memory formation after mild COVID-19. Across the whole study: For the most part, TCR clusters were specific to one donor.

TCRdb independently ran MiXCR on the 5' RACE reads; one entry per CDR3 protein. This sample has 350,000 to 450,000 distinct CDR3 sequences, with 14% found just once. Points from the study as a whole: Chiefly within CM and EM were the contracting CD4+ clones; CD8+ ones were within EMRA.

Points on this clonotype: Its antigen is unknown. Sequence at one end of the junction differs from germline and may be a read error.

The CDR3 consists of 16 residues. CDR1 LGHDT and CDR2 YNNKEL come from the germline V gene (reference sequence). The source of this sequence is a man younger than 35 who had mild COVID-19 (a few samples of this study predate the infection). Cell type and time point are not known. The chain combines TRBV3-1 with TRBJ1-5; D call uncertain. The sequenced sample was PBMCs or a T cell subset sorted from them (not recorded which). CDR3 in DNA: TGTGCCAGCAGCGAAGACCCCCGGCATAGCAATCAGCCCCAGCATTTT. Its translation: CASSEDPRHSNQPQHF. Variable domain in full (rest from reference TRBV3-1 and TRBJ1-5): DTAVSQTPKYLVTQMGNDKSIKCEQNLGHDTMYWYKQDSKKFLKIMFSYNNKELIINETVPNRFSPKSPDKAHLNLHINSLELGDSAVYFCASSEDPRHSNQPQHFGDGTRLSIL.